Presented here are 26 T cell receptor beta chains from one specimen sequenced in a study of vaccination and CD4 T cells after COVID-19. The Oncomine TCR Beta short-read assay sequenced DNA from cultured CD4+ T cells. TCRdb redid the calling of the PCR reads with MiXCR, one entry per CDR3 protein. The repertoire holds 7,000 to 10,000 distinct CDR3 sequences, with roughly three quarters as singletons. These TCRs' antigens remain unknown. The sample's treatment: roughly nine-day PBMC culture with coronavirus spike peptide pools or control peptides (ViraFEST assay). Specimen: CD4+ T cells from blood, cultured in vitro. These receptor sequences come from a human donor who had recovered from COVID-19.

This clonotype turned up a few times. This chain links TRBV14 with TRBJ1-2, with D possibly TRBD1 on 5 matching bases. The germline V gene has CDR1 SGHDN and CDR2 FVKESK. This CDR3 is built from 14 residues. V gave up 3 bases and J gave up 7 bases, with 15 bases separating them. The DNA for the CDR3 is TGTGCCAGCAGCCATGCCTCAGGGTATACTGGCTACACCTTC. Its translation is CASSHASGYTGYTF.

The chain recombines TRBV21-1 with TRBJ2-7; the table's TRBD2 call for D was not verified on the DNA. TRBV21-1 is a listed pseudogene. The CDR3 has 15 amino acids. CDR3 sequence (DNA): TGTGCCAGCAGCTTTACCGGGACTAGCTCTTACGAGCAGTACTTC. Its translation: CASSFTGTSSYEQYF.

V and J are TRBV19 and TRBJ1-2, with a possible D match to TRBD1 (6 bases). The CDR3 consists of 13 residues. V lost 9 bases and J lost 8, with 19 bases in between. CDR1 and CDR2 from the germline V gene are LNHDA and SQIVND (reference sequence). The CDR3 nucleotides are TGTGCCAGCCTGCCGGGGGGCCGTGGGGGCTACACCTTC. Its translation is CASLPGGRGGYTF.

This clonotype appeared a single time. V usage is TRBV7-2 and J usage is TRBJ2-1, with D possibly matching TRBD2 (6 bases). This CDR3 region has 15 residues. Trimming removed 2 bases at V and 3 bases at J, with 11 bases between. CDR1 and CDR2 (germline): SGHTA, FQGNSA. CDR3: CASSLMSSDYNEQFF. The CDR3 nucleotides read TGTGCCAGCAGCTTAATGTCTAGCGACTACAATGAGCAGTTCTTC. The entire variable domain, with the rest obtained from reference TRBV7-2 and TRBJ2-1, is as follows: GAGVSQSPSNKVTEKGKDVELRCDPISGHTALYWYRQSLGQGLEFLIYFQGNSAPDKSGLPSDRFSAERTGGSVSTLTIQRTQQEDSAVYLCASSLMSSDYNEQFFGPGTRLTVL.

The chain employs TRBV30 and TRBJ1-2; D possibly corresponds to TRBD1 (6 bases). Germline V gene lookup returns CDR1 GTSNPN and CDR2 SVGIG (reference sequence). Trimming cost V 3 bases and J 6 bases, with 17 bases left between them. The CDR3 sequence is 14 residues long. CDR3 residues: CAWRWGRGLNGYTF. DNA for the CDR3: TGTGCCTGGAGGTGGGGTCGGGGGCTGAATGGCTACACCTTC.

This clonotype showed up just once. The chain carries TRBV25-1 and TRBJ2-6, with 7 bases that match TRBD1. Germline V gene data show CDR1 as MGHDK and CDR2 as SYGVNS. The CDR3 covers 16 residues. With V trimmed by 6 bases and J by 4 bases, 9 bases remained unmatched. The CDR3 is CASRQTGTRGANVLTF. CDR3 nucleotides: TGTGCCAGCAGGCAGACAGGGACCCGGGGGGCCAACGTCCTGACTTTC.

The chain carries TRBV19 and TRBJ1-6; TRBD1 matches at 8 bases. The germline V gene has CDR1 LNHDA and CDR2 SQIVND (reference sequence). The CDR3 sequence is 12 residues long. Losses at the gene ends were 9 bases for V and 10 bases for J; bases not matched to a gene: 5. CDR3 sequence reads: CASRGLGSPLHF. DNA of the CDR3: TGTGCCAGCAGGGGGCTCGGCTCACCCCTCCACTTT.

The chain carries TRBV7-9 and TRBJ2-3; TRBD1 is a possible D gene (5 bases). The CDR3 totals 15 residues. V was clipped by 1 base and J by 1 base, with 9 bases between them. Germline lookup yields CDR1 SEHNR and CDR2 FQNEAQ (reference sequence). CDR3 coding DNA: TGTGCCAGCAGCTTAGGTGCCAGGGGCACAGATACGCAGTATTTT. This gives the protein CASSLGARGTDTQYF.

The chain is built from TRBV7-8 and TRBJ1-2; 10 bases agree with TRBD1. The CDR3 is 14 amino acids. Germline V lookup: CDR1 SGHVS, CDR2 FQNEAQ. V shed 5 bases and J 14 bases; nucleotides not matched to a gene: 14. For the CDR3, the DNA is TGTGCCAGCAGCCAAAGCCCCGGGACAGGGGCTTCGACCTTC. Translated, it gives CASSQSPGTGASTF. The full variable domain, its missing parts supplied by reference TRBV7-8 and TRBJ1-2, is GAGVSQSPRYKVAKRGQDVALRCDPISGHVSLFWYQQALGQGPEFLTYFQNEAQLDKSGLPSDRFFAERPEGSVSTLKIQRTQQEDSAVYLCASSQSPGTGASTFGSGTRLTVV.

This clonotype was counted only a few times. CDR3 in amino acids: CSAREGPSPLHF. CDR3 DNA: TGCAGTGCTAGAGAGGGCCCGAGCCCCCTCCACTTT. The chain links TRBV20-1 to TRBJ1-6; no definite D call. Germline V lookup: CDR1 DFQATT, CDR2 SNEGSKA (reference sequence). V shed 0 bases and J shed 13 bases, with 10 bases lying between them. The CDR3 totals 12 residues.

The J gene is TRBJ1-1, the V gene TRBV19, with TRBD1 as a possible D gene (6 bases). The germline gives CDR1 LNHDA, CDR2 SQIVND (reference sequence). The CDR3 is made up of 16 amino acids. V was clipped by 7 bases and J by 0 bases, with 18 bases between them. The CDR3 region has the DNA TGTGCCAGTATTAACCAGGGGCGAAGAGTGAACACTGAAGCTTTCTTT. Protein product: CASINQGRRVNTEAFF.

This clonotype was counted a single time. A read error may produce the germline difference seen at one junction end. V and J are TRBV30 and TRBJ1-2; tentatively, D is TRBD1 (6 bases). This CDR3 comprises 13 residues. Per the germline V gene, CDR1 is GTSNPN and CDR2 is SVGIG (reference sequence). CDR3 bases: TGTGCCTGGAGAAACAGGGCTAACCATGGCTACACCTTC. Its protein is CAWRNRANHGYTF.

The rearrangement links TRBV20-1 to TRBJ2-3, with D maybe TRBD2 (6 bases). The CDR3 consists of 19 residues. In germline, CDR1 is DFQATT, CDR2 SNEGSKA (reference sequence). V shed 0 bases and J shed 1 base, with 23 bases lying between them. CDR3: CSARDEAGKGGGGTDTQYF. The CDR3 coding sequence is TGCAGTGCTAGAGATGAGGCGGGGAAAGGTGGCGGGGGCACAGATACGCAGTATTTT.

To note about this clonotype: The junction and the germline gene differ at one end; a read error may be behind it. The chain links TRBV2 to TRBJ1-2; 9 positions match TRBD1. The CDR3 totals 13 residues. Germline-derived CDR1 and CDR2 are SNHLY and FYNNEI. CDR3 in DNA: TGTGCCAGCACTGTCCCGGGACAGGGTGGAGCTCCTTTC. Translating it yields CASTVPGQGGAPF.

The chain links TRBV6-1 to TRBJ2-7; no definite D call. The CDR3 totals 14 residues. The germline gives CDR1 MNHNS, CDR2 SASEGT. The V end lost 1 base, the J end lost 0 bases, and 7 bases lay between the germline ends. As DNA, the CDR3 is TGTGCCAGCAGTGAAGTTGGCAACTCCTACGAGCAGTACTTC. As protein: CASSEVGNSYEQYF.

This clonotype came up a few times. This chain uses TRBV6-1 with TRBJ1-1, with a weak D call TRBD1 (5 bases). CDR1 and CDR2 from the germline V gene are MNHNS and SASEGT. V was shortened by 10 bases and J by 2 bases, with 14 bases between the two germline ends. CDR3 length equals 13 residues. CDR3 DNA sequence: TGTGCCACCCGGAGGGACCCAAACACTGAAGCTTTCTTT. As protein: CATRRDPNTEAFF.

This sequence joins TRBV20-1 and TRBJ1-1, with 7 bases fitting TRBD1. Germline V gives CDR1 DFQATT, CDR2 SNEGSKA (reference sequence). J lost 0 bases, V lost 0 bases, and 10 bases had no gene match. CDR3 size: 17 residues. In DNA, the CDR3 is TGCAGTGCTAGAGATGGAGGGGGCGCAGGTATGAACACTGAAGCTTTCTTT. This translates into CSARDGGGAGMNTEAFF.

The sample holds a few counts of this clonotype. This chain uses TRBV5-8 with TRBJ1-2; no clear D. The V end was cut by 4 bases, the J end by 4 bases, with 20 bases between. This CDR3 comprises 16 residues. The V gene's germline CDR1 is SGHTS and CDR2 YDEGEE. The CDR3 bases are TGTGCCAGCAGCCCTCTTACACGGGGAAGCGTCTATGGCTACACCTTC. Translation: CASSPLTRGSVYGYTF.

The CDR3 here is CSATNRGEMSNQPQHF. CDR3 nucleotide sequence: TGCAGTGCGACCAACAGGGGAGAAATGAGCAATCAGCCCCAGCATTTT. This rearrangement joins TRBV20-1 to TRBJ1-5; TRBD1 matches 7 bases. Germline trimming cut 6 bases from V and 1 base from J; bases unmatched to any gene: 12. Germline lookup yields CDR1 DFQATT and CDR2 SNEGSKA (reference sequence). The length of the CDR3 is 16 residues.

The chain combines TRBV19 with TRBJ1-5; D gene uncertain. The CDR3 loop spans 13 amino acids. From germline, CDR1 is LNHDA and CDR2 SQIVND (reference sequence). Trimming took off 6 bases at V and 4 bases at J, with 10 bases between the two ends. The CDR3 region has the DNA TGTGCCAGTAGAGACACAGTAAATCAGCCCCAGCATTTT. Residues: CASRDTVNQPQHF.

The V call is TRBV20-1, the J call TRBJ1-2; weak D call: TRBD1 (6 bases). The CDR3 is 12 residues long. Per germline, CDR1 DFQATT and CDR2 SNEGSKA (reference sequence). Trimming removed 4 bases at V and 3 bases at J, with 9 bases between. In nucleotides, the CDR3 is TGCAGTGCTAAACAGGGCGACTATGGCTACACCTTC. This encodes CSAKQGDYGYTF.

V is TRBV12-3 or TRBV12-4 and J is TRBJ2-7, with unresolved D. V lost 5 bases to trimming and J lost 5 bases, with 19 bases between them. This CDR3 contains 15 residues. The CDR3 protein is CASSRSGSRSNEQYF. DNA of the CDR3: TGTGCCAGCAGTAGATCCGGGTCTCGATCCAACGAGCAGTACTTC.

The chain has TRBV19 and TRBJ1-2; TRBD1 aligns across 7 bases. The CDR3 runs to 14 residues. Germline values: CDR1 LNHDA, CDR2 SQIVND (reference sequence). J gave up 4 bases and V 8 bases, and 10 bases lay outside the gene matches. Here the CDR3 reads CASAKTGFGYGYTF. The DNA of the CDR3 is TGTGCCAGTGCCAAGACAGGGTTCGGCTATGGCTACACCTTC.

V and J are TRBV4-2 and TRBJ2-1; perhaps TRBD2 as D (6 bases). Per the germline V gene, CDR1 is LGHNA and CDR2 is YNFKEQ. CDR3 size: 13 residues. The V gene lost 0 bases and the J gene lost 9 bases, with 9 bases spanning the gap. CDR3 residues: CASSQDSEGEQFF. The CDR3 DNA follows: TGTGCCAGCAGCCAAGATTCGGAGGGTGAGCAGTTCTTC.

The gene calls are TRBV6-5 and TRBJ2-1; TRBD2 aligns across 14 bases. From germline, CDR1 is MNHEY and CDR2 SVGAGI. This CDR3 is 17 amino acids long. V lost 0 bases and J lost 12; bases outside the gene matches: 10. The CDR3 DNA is TGTGCCAGCAGTTACTCTTTCGGGACTAGCGGGGGACGGGGGCAGTTCTTC. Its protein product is CASSYSFGTSGGRGQFF.

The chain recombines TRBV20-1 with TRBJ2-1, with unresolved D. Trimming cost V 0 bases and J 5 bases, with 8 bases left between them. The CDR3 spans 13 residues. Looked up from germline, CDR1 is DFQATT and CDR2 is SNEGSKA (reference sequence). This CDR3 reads CSARDTHHNEQFF. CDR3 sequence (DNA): TGCAGTGCTAGAGATACCCATCACAATGAGCAGTTCTTC.